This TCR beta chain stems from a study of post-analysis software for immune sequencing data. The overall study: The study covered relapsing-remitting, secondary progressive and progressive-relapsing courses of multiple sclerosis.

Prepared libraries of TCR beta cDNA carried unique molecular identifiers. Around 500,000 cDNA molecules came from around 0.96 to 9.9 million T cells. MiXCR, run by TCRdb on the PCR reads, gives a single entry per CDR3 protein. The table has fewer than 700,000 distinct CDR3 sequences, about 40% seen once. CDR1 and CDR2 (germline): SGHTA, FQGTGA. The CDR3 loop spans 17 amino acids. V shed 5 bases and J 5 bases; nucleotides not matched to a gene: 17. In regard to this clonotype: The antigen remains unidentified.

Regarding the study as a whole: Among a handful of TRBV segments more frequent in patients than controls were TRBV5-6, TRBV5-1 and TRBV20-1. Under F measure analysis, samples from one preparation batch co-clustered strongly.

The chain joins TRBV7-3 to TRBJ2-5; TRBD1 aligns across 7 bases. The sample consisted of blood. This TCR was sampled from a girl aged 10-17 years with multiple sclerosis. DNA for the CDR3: TGTGCCAGCAGCCCCACAGGGGCAGCCAGCCAAGTGGAGACCCAGTACTTC. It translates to CASSPTGAASQVETQYF.